This T cell receptor beta chain emerged from a study of T cells after yellow fever vaccination. The CDR3 totals 14 residues. Germline CDR1 and CDR2: MGHRA and YSYEKL. The V segment lost 3 bases and the J segment 7 bases; nucleotides outside the gene matches: 6. MiXCR, applied by TCRdb to the 5' RACE reads, yields one record per CDR3 protein. The table has under 550,000 distinct CDR3 sequences, 21% seen once. As regards this clonotype: What it recognizes is unknown.

Overall study results and limits: At 95% to 98% for CD4 and about 87% for CD8, most primary-vaccination clones showed up again after the booster.

V is TRBV4-1 and J is TRBJ1-5, with 7 nucleotides matching TRBD1. The starting material was PBMCs, obtained about 21 days after the first yellow fever vaccination. This receptor was taken from a man aged 18-30 years who received the YFV17D yellow fever vaccine. The CDR3 DNA reads TGCGCCAGCAGCCACCGACAGGGTGGGCAGCCCCAGCATTTT. Residues: CASSHRQGGQPQHF.